A selection of T cell receptor beta chains follows, all from one sample in a study of CD8 T cells in Susac syndrome. TCRdb independently ran MiXCR on the immunoSEQ multiplex PCR reads; one entry per CDR3 protein. Of about 150,000 distinct CDR3 sequences in the sample, 95% to 96% were seen once. The sample taken for sequencing was CD4+ T cells from PBMCs. Every receptor here comes from a human donor with Susac syndrome. The CDR3 runs from the conserved cysteine through the conserved F or W. Fields, in order: V gene, J gene, D gene, clone size, CDR3 DNA, CDR3 protein. The D gene is left open where the match is weak. Clone size appears in some rows only: once, few, many, or a class for an expanded clone.

>TRBV5-6|TRBJ1-1|TRBD1|-
TGTGCCAGCAGCCGGGACAGGGGTGAAGCTTTCTTT
CASSRDRGEAFF
>TRBV5-1|TRBJ2-7|-|-
TGCGCCAGCAGCTCTCCCGGGTTTGGGACACTATTATTC
CASSSPGFGTLLF
>TRBV29-1|TRBJ2-1|TRBD2|-
TGCAGCGTTGTACCGAGCGGGAGCGATACCTACAATGAGCAGTTCTTC
CSVVPSGSDTYNEQFF
>TRBV18|TRBJ2-5|-|-
TGTGCCAGCTCACCTTGGGGACGCCAAGAGACCCAGTACTTC
CASSPWGRQETQYF
>TRBV20-1|TRBJ1-5|-|-
TGCAGTGCTAGTCAAGGGGCGATGAGCAATCAGCCCCAGCATTTT
CSASQGAMSNQPQHF
>TRBV29-1|TRBJ1-1|-|-
TGCAGCGTTGAAGGGTGGACTGAAGCTTTCTTT
CSVEGWTEAFF
>TRBV28|TRBJ1-2|TRBD1|-
TGTGCCAGCAGCCGGGGACAGCACTATGGCTACACCTTC
CASSRGQHYGYTF
>TRBV5-1|TRBJ2-6|-|-
TGCGCCAGCAGCTTCGACAGCCACTCTGGGGCCAACGTCCTGACTTTC
CASSFDSHSGANVLTF
>TRBV27|TRBJ2-1|TRBD2|-
TGTGCCAGCAGTTCCTTTAGCGGGAGCACCTACAATGAGCAGTTCTTC
CASSSFSGSTYNEQFF
>TRBV14|TRBJ2-7|TRBD1|-
TGTGCCAGCAGTGCTGGACAGGGACAAACCTACGAGCAGTACTTC
CASSAGQGQTYEQYF
>TRBV20-1|TRBJ2-7|-|-
TGCAGTGCTAGGGACAACCCCTCCTACGAGCAGTACTTC
CSARDNPSYEQYF
>TRBV6-5|TRBJ2-7|TRBD2|-
TGTGCCAGCAGTTACTCGGCTAGCGGGGGATCCTACGAGCAGTACTTC
CASSYSASGGSYEQYF
>TRBV10-3|TRBJ2-3|-|-
TGTGCCATCAGCGGGCTCCCCGCAGATACGCAGTATTTT
CAISGLPADTQYF
>TRBV6-2/TRBV6-3|TRBJ2-6|-|-
TGTGCCAGCAGTTCATTGATCTCGGGGGCCAACGTCCTGACTTTC
CASSSLISGANVLTF
>TRBV27|TRBJ1-1|TRBD1|-
TGTGCCAGCAGTTTACGGGACAGTCTTAACACTGAAGCTTTCTTT
CASSLRDSLNTEAFF
>TRBV7-2|TRBJ1-5|-|-
TGTGCCAGCAGCTCCGGGACGGCTTATCAGCCCCAGCATTTT
CASSSGTAYQPQHF
>TRBV11-3|TRBJ2-5|-|-
TGTGCCAGCAGCTTAAATCGGTTGGAGACCCAGTACTTC
CASSLNRLETQYF
>TRBV19|TRBJ2-1|-|-
TGTGCCAGTACCCAGGGAAGCAATGAGCAGTTCTTC
CASTQGSNEQFF
>TRBV12-5|TRBJ2-4|TRBD1|-
TGTGCTAGTGCCAGGGACAGGGAATGGGACATTCAGTACTTC
CASARDREWDIQYF
>TRBV6-1|TRBJ1-6|-|-
TGTGCCAGCAGACCCGCCGACCGAAGCTATAATTCACCCCTCCACTTT
CASRPADRSYNSPLHF
>TRBV29-1|TRBJ2-1|TRBD2|-
TGCAGCGTGGACTCTAGCGGGGTCTACAATGAGCAGTTCTTC
CSVDSSGVYNEQFF
>TRBV29-1|TRBJ2-3|TRBD1|-
TGCAGCACACCGCTACAGGGGGCCAAAGATACGCAGTATTTT
CSTPLQGAKDTQYF
>TRBV7-3|TRBJ2-3|-|few
TGTGCCAGCAGCTTAATGTCGGCAGATACGCAGTATTTT
CASSLMSADTQYF